Described below is a single TCR beta chain sequence and its context. Its antigen is unknown. The time point is: late sampling 161 to 241 days after vaccination in a few convalescent patients. Treatment defined: approximately nine-day PBMC culture with coronavirus spike peptide pools or control peptides (ViraFEST assay). More than 1.5 million PBMCs were grown per well alongside 9 to 10 IU/ml IL-2 and about 10 ug/ml peptide pools. The data originate from a study of vaccination and CD4 T cells after COVID-19. Study-level background: Four females and six males made up the convalescents, with two Hispanic.

Sequence data for DNA of cultured CD4+ T cells were generated by the Oncomine TCR Beta short-read assay. Investigators obtained genomic DNA by extraction from cultured CD4+ T cells. A single record per CDR3 protein comes from TCRdb applying MiXCR to the PCR reads. The data contain approximately 23,000 distinct CDR3 sequences, around two fifths of them singletons. The CDR3 is 15 amino acids. Sequencing was performed on CD4+ T cells from blood, cultured in vitro, taken about 7 months after SARS-CoV-2 vaccination. The chain combines TRBV1 with TRBJ1-2; the table's D call, TRBD1, has no DNA check behind it. TRBV1 is a pseudogene. The clonotype comes from a human donor who had recovered from COVID-19. The chain's CDR3 is CTSSLKTRTGCGYTF. The CDR3 DNA reads TGCACCAGCAGCCTGAAGACAAGGACAGGGTGTGGCTACACCTTC.